The T cell receptor beta chain described here comes from a study of blood T cell repertoires in COVID-19. Turning to the study itself: COVID-19 samples collected from the United States, Italy and Spain covered acute and convalescent phases. Sample material is recorded as cDNA or gDNA derived from T cells, B-cell-depleted T cells, or PBMCs.

The CDR3 sequence is 16 residues long. V was clipped by 0 bases and J by 0 bases, with 9 bases between them. CDR1 is LNHNV, CDR2 YYDKDF, per germline (reference sequence). Original processing methods: Reference gene primer amplification gave estimated nucleated cell counts. Profiling relied on immunoSEQ multiplex PCR, and the TCRdb table lists in-frame clones only, not all of them. D and trimming come from the DNA, and the V and J calls and clone size come from that table. The profile shows 430,000 or so clones, around 90% of them singletons. Recruited during active infection, patients (from Seattle) were subsequently followed longitudinally.

The clonotype was recovered from a man between 18 and 29 years old with COVID-19, enrolled during active disease. The sample was peripheral blood. V gene TRBV15 combines with J gene TRBJ1-5; no clear D gene. The CDR3 protein is CATSRDPGNSNQPQHF. In DNA form, the CDR3 reads TGTGCCACCAGCAGAGATCCGGGGAATAGCAATCAGCCCCAGCATTTT.